This entry lists 24 T cell receptor beta chains sequenced from one sample in a study of blood T cell repertoires in COVID-19. Libraries were prepared by immunoSEQ multiplex PCR; TCRdb keeps only in-frame clonotypes and omits some of them. Counted here are about 240,000 clones, approximately 85% occurring once; the ten biggest clones make up approximately 5.1%. Sequences were obtained from peripheral blood. Receptor source: a man aged 45 to 65 with COVID-19, enrolled during active disease.

This chain connects TRBV19 to TRBJ1-1; 9 bases agree with TRBD1. The CDR3 is 14 residues long. Losses at the gene ends were 4 bases for V and 1 base for J; bases not matched to a gene: 1. Germline V CDR1 and CDR2: LNHDA, SQIVND (reference sequence). The CDR3 bases are TGTGCCAGTAGTAAGGACAGGGGGAACACTGAAGCTTTCTTT. It codes for CASSKDRGNTEAFF.

The count of this clone is one. The chain employs TRBV3-1 (or the pseudogene TRBV3-2) and TRBJ2-3; no clear D. V was clipped by 1 base and J by 5 bases, with 10 bases between them. The CDR3 sequence is 14 residues long. Germline CDR1 is LGHDT and CDR2 is YNNKEL (reference sequence). CDR3 sequence reads: CASSQGNTGDTQYF. The CDR3 region has the DNA TGTGCCAGCAGCCAAGGGAATACGGGAGATACGCAGTATTTT.

The chain links TRBV6-5 to TRBJ1-2, with TRBD1 matching 9 bases. The V gene end was trimmed by 5 bases and the J gene end by 5 bases; junction bases not matched to a gene: 6. CDR3 length: 14 amino acids. Germline V CDR1 and CDR2: MNHEY, SVGAGI. This chain's CDR3 is CASSKQGADYGYTF. CDR3 DNA sequence: TGTGCCAGCAGTAAACAGGGGGCGGATTATGGCTACACCTTC.

This clone was recorded a few times. This chain uses TRBV6-4 with TRBJ2-3, with 12 bases identical to TRBD2. CDR1 MRHNA and CDR2 SNTAGT come from the germline V gene. The CDR3 length is 16 residues. Losses at the gene ends were 0 bases for V and 4 bases for J; bases not matched to a gene: 2. CDR3 sequence (DNA): TGTGCCAGCAGTGACTCGGCTAGCGGGGGGGCAGATACGCAGTATTTT. Translation: CASSDSASGGADTQYF.

The chain carries TRBV7-2 and TRBJ2-1, with D maybe TRBD2 (7 bases). The CDR3 runs to 18 residues. Trimming shortened V by 0 bases and J by 6 bases, and 21 bases separated the two germline ends. Germline CDR1 and CDR2: SGHTA and FQGNSA. CDR3 sequence (DNA): TGTGCCAGCAGCTTAGCATCTACCCGGGGGGCAAACACCAATGAGCAGTTCTTC. This codes for CASSLASTRGANTNEQFF.

The genes are TRBV7-2 and TRBJ1-2; perhaps TRBD1 as D (5 bases). The CDR3 totals 11 residues. The V end was cut by 6 bases, the J end by 8 bases, with 10 bases between. In germline, CDR1 is SGHTA, CDR2 FQGNSA. CDR3 DNA: TGTGCCAGCAGTCTCCCAGGGGGCTACACCTTC. The encoded protein is CASSLPGGYTF.

As concerns this clone: At one of its ends the junction is not consistent with the germline gene, which may arise from a read error. The rearrangement joins TRBV7-7 to TRBJ2-5; 8 bases align to TRBD2. The germline gives CDR1 SSHAT, CDR2 FNYEAQ (reference sequence). The CDR3 consists of 15 residues. In nucleotides, the CDR3 is TGTGCTAGCAGCCCGCAACCGGGGGGGCGGGAGACCCAGTACTTC. It is translated as CASSPQPGGRETQYF. The full variable domain, rest sourced from reference TRBV7-7 and TRBJ2-5, is GAGVSQSPRYKVTKRGQDVTLRCDPISSHATLYWYQQALGQGPEFLTYFNYEAQPDKSGLPSDRFSAERPEGSISTLTIQRTEQRDSAMYRCASSPQPGGRETQYFGPGTRLLVL.

The V and J genes are TRBV27 and TRBJ2-1; D is possibly TRBD2 (6 bases). The V gene's germline CDR1 is MNHEY and CDR2 SMNVEV (reference sequence). Trimming took off 1 base at V and 7 bases at J, with 8 bases between the two ends. This CDR3 spans 13 amino acids. This chain's CDR3 is CASSLFAGNEQFF. In DNA, the CDR3 is TGTGCCAGCAGTTTATTCGCGGGGAATGAGCAGTTCTTC.

The rearrangement uses TRBV5-1 and TRBJ1-2, with D uncertain. The germline V gene has CDR1 SGHRS and CDR2 YFSETQ. This CDR3 has 12 amino acids. V was trimmed by 4 bases and J by 5 bases, leaving 9 bases between them. The CDR3 DNA reads as TGCGCCAGCAGCGCATCAGAATATGGCTACACCTTC. Protein: CASSASEYGYTF.

V gene TRBV29-1 combines with J gene TRBJ1-2; possible D gene TRBD1, 6 bases. The CDR3 spans 14 residues. CDR1 and CDR2 from the germline V gene are SQVTM and ANQGSEA. Between the trimmed V and J ends, which lost 1 base and 2 bases, there was a span of 11 bases. The CDR3 DNA is TGCAGCGTTGAAGGATCGCAGGGGAACTATGGCTACACCTTC. Translated: CSVEGSQGNYGYTF.

V gene TRBV5-5 combines with J gene TRBJ2-5; D remains unclear. The ends were cut back, 1 base at V and 0 bases at J, with 10 bases in the middle. This CDR3 has 15 amino acids. CDR1 SGHKS and CDR2 YYEKEE come from the germline V gene (reference sequence). The CDR3 spells CASSLWQAHQETQYF. In DNA, the CDR3 is TGTGCCAGCAGCTTGTGGCAGGCCCACCAAGAGACCCAGTACTTC.

This rearrangement joins TRBV5-4 to TRBJ1-2; 9 bases line up with TRBD1. Germline CDR1 reads SGHNT; CDR2 reads YYREEE (reference sequence). Trimming removed 4 bases from V and 4 bases from J; junction bases left unmatched: 14. This CDR3 spans 17 amino acids. The CDR3 nucleotides read TGTGCCAGCAGCCACCAAACAGGGGGCAAAGGTAGCTATGGCTACACCTTC. Residues: CASSHQTGGKGSYGYTF.

The chain uses TRBV14 and TRBJ2-5; TRBD2 matches 11 bases. Germline V lookup: CDR1 SGHDN, CDR2 FVKESK. The CDR3 totals 15 residues. V shed 6 bases and J 1 base; nucleotides not matched to a gene: 4. CDR3 amino acids: CASSRGLAGQETQYF. The CDR3 region has the DNA TGTGCCAGCAGTCGCGGACTAGCGGGCCAAGAGACCCAGTACTTC.

The V and J genes are TRBV27 and TRBJ2-1; D is perhaps TRBD2 (5 bases). The germline V and J ends were trimmed by 4 bases and 5 bases, with 18 bases remaining between them. Germline V gene data show CDR1 as MNHEY and CDR2 as SMNVEV (reference sequence). The CDR3 contains 16 residues. In DNA form, the CDR3 reads TGTGCCAGCAGTTCGAGGGCCGGGATTTATCACAATGAGCAGTTCTTC. Protein: CASSSRAGIYHNEQFF.

In this sample, this clone turned up once. CDR3 loop: CASSFAPTGMETQYF. CDR3 bases: TGCGCCAGCAGCTTTGCCCCGACAGGGATGGAGACCCAGTACTTC. The genes are TRBV5-1 and TRBJ2-5; 7 bases map to TRBD1. The CDR3 loop spans 15 amino acids. V shed 2 bases and J 5 bases; nucleotides not matched to a gene: 9. CDR1 and CDR2 from the germline V gene are SGHRS and YFSETQ. The variable domain in full, completed from reference TRBV5-1 and TRBJ2-5, reads KAGVTQTPRYLIKTRGQQVTLSCSPISGHRSVSWYQQTPGQGLQFLFEYFSETQRNKGNFPGRFSGRQFSNSRSEMNVSTLELGDSALYLCASSFAPTGMETQYFGPGTRLLVL.

This clone was counted a single time. The rearrangement uses TRBV27 and TRBJ2-7, with D possibly matching TRBD1 (7 bases). The CDR3 is made up of 13 amino acids. V was clipped by 4 bases and J by 3 bases, with 10 bases between them. Germline-derived CDR1 and CDR2 are MNHEY and SMNVEV (reference sequence). The CDR3 nucleotides are TGTGCCAGCAGTTCCCAGGGGGGCTACGAGCAGTACTTC. Translating it yields CASSSQGGYEQYF.

This rearrangement joins TRBV9 to TRBJ1-5, with D possibly TRBD1 on 6 matching bases. The CDR3 consists of 15 residues. Deletions cut 0 bases from V and 4 bases from J, with 11 bases between. The germline CDR1 and CDR2 sequences are SGDLS and YYNGEE. The CDR3 loop is CASSVGDTPNQPQHF. The CDR3 DNA follows: TGTGCCAGCAGCGTAGGGGACACCCCAAATCAGCCCCAGCATTTT.

This chain uses TRBV10-3 with TRBJ2-3; 9 bases agree with TRBD2. The germline CDR1 and CDR2 sequences are ENHRY and SYGVKD. This CDR3 spans 16 amino acids. V lost 5 bases and J lost 2; bases outside the gene matches: 8. The CDR3 sequence: CAISRRLAGNTDTQYF. The CDR3 coding sequence is TGTGCCATCAGTAGGAGGCTAGCGGGGAACACAGATACGCAGTATTTT.

The V gene is TRBV3-1 (or the pseudogene TRBV3-2), the J gene TRBJ1-1, with D perhaps matching TRBD1 (5 bases). The V end was cut by 4 bases, the J end by 1 base, with 10 bases between. CDR1 and CDR2 (germline): LGHDT, YNNKEL (reference sequence). There are 14 residues in the CDR3. CDR3 in DNA: TGTGCCAGCAGCCCGGGTCAGGGGAACACTGAAGCTTTCTTT. Translation: CASSPGQGNTEAFF.

V gene TRBV5-1 combines with J gene TRBJ1-1; D possibly corresponds to TRBD1 (6 bases). This CDR3 has 14 amino acids. Germline V gene lookup returns CDR1 SGHRS and CDR2 YFSETQ. Trimming took off 0 bases at V and 4 bases at J, with 10 bases between the two ends. The CDR3 coding sequence is TGCGCCAGCAGCTTGGCAGGGGCCGTCACTGAAGCTTTCTTT. Residues: CASSLAGAVTEAFF.

This clone was recorded a few times. J is TRBJ2-3 and V is TRBV7-9; 8 nucleotides match TRBD1. The V segment lost 5 bases and the J segment 3 bases; nucleotides outside the gene matches: 7. CDR3 length: 15 amino acids. Germline assignment: CDR1 SEHNR and CDR2 FQNEAQ (reference sequence). CDR3 protein: CASSLTQGATDTQYF. As DNA, the CDR3 is TGTGCCAGCAGCCTCACGCAGGGGGCGACAGATACGCAGTATTTT.

The chain carries TRBV14 and TRBJ1-2; D not resolved. The V and J ends lost 0 bases and 7 bases respectively, with 9 bases between them. The CDR3 length is 13 residues. CDR1 and CDR2 (germline): SGHDN, FVKESK. CDR3 amino acids: CASSQDRGFGYTF. The CDR3 DNA sequence: TGTGCCAGCAGCCAAGACCGGGGTTTTGGCTACACCTTC.

V and J are TRBV18 and TRBJ1-2; D is unresolved. Trimming stripped 3 bases from V and 6 bases from J, with 14 bases between. The CDR3 covers 14 residues. Per germline, CDR1 KGHSH and CDR2 LQKENI. The CDR3 region is CASSPNSEIDGYTF. The DNA for the CDR3 is TGTGCCAGCTCACCTAACTCGGAGATAGATGGCTACACCTTC.

This chain connects TRBV30 to TRBJ1-6; the D is unclear. The V end was cut by 0 bases, the J end by 8 bases, with 8 bases between. Germline CDR1 is GTSNPN and CDR2 is SVGIG (reference sequence). The CDR3 runs to 13 residues. CDR3 in DNA: TGTGCCTGGAGTGTAATCGGGGATTCACCCCTCCACTTT. It codes for CAWSVIGDSPLHF.